This T cell receptor (beta chain) was captured in a study of T cell changes during pregnancy in multiple sclerosis. The V and J ends lost 3 bases and 2 bases, in that order; junction bases with no gene match: 9. Germline CDR1 is LNHDA and CDR2 is SQIVND (reference sequence). The CDR3 consists of 16 residues. TCRdb keeps only in-frame clones here, not all; method: immunoSEQ multiplex PCR. The sample comprises about 36,000 clones, about 91% of which are singletons, and 0.4% to 0.5% rests with the top ten. The chain couples TRBV19 to TRBJ1-1; 7 bases are a match to TRBD1. This clonotype was sampled from a female donor with multiple sclerosis, enrolled in a pregnancy study. Material: CD4+ T cells from peripheral blood mononuclear cells, obtained after pregnancy. The CDR3 DNA reads as TGTGCCAGTAGTATCTCGAAGACAGGGATAAACACTGAAGCTTTCTTT. It encodes CASSISKTGINTEAFF.